Sequencing of this T cell receptor beta chain was carried out in a study of T cell responses to AZD1222 COVID-19 vaccine. Study-wide results and limits: Among the donors, most were white British and more were female, and clonal diversity was possibly underestimated. Within unmutated variant regions lay the reported targets of nearly half of spike-specific TCRs.

Generated by immunoSEQ multiplex PCR, the TCRdb table keeps only in-frame clones and is missing some. Seen here are approximately 160,000 clones, 85% to 95% observed once, and the top ten hold about 1%. As concerns this clone: Its specificity is not known.

The source of this sequence is an adult in good health. This sample comprised peripheral blood, obtained on day 0 of AZD1222 vaccination.

The CDR3 nucleotides are TGTGCCAGCAGCCAAGATATGGTAGGGATCGGGGAGCTGTTTTTT. This encodes CASSQDMVGIGELFF. This sequence joins TRBV3-1 (or the pseudogene TRBV3-2) and TRBJ2-2; D unclear. Looked up from germline, CDR1 is LGHDT and CDR2 is YNNKEL (reference sequence). V lost 0 bases and J 7 bases, leaving 12 bases between the germline ends. The CDR3 consists of 15 residues.